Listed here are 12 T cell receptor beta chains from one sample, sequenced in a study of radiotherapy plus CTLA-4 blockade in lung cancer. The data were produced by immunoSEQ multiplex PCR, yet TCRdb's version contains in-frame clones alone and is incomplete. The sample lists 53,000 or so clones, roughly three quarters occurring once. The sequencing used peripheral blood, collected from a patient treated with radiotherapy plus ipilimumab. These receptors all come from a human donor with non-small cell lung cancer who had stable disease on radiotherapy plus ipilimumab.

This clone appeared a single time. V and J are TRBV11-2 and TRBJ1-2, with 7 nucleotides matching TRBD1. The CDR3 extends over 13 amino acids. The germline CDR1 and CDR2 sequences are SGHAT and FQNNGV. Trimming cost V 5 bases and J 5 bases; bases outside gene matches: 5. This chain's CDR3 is CASSQSGGYGYTF. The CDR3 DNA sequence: TGTGCCAGCAGCCAGTCAGGGGGTTATGGCTACACCTTC.

CDR3 amino acids: CASSPGTADGYTF. DNA for the CDR3: TGTGCCAGCTCACCCGGGACAGCCGATGGCTACACCTTC. The genes are TRBV18 and TRBJ1-2, with 7 bases identical to TRBD1. Trimming cost V 3 bases and J 6 bases; bases outside gene matches: 4. The CDR3 contains 13 residues. The germline CDR1 and CDR2 sequences are KGHSH and LQKENI. Filled out from reference TRBV18 and TRBJ1-2, the complete variable domain reads NAGVMQNPRHLVRRRGQEARLRCSPMKGHSHVYWYRQLPEEGLKFMVYLQKENIIDESGMPKERFSAEFPKEGPSILRIQQVVRGDSAAYFCASSPGTADGYTFGSGTRLTVV.

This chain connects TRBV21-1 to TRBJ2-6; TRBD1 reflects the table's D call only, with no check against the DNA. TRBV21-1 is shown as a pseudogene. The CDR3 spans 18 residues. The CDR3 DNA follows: TGTGCCAGCAGCAAAGACCTCCAGGGTCTAAATGGGGCCAACGTCCTGACTTTC. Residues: CASSKDLQGLNGANVLTF.

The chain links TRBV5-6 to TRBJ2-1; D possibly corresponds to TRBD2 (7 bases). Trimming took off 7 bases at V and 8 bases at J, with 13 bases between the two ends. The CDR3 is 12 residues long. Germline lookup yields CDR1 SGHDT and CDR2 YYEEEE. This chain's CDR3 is CASGGAGDEQFF. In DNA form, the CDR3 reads TGTGCCAGCGGGGGGGCCGGAGATGAGCAGTTCTTC.

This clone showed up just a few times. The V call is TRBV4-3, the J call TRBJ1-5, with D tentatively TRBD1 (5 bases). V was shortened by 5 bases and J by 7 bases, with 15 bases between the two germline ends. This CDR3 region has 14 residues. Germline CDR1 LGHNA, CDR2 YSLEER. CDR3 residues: CASSSWGGGQPQHF. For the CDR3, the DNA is TGCGCCAGCAGCTCTTGGGGGGGTGGACAGCCCCAGCATTTT.

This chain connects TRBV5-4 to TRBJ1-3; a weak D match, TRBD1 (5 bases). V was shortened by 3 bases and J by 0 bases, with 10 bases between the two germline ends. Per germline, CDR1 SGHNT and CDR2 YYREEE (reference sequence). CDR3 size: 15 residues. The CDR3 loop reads CASSSMGDSGNTIYF. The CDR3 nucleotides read TGTGCCAGCAGCTCAATGGGGGACTCTGGAAACACCATATATTTT.

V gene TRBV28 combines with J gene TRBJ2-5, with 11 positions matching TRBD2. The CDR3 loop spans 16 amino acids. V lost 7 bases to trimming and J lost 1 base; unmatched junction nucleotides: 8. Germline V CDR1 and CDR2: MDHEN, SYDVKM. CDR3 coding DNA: TGTGCCAGCATCCGAGGGGGACTAGCGGTCCAAGAGACCCAGTACTTC. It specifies CASIRGGLAVQETQYF.

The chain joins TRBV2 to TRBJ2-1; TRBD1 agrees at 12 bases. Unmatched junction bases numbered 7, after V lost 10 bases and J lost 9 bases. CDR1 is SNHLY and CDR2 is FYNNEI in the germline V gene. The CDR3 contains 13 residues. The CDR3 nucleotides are TGTGCCAAGGGACAGGGGGCATTAGGTGAGCAGTTCTTC. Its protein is CAKGQGALGEQFF.

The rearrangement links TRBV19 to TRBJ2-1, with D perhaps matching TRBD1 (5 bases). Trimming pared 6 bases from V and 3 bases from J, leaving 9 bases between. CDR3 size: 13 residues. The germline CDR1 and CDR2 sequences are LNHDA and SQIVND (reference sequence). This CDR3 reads CASRGQNYNEQFF. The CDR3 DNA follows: TGTGCCAGTAGAGGACAAAACTACAATGAGCAGTTCTTC. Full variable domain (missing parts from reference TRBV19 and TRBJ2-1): DGGITQSPKYLFRKEGQNVTLSCEQNLNHDAMYWYRQDPGQGLRLIYYSQIVNDFQKGDIAEGYSVSREKKESFPLTVTSAQKNPTAFYLCASRGQNYNEQFFGPGTRLTVL.

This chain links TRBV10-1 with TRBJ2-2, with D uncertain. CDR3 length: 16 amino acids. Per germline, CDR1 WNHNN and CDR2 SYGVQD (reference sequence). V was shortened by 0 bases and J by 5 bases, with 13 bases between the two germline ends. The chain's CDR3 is CASSESQSSSTGELFF. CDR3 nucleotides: TGCGCCAGCAGTGAGTCCCAGAGCTCATCGACCGGGGAGCTGTTTTTT.

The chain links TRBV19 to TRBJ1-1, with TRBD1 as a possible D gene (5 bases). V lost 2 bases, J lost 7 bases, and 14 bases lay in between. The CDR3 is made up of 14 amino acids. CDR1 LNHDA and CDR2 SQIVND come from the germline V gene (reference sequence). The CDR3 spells CASSISRGGDEAFF. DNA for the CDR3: TGTGCCAGTAGTATATCACGTGGGGGTGATGAAGCTTTCTTT.

The CDR3 here is CASKTTGGSGNTIYF. The CDR3 coding sequence is TGTGCCAGTAAGACGACAGGGGGCTCTGGAAACACCATATATTTT. The J gene is TRBJ1-3, the V gene TRBV19; 9 bases line up with TRBD1. Germline CDR1 LNHDA, CDR2 SQIVND (reference sequence). Trimming took 7 bases from V and 0 from J; bases not matched to a gene: 4. The CDR3 spans 15 residues.